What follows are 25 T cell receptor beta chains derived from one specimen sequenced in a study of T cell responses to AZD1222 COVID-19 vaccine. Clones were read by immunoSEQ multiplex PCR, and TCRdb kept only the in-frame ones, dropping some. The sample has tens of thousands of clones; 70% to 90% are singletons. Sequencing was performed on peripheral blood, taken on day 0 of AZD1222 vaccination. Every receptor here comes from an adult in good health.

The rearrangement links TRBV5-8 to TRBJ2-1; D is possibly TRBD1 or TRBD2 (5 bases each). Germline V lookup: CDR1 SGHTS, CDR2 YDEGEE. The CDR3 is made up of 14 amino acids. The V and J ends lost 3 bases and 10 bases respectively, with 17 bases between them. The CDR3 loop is CASSSGAHPREQFF. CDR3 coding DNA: TGTGCCAGCAGCTCCGGGGCCCACCCTCGGGAGCAGTTCTTC. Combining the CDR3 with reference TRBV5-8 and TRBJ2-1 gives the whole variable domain EAGVTQSPTHLIKTRGQQATLRCSPISGHTSVYWYQQALGLGLQFLLWYDEGEERNRGNFPPRFSGRQFPNYSSELNVNALELEDSALYLCASSSGAHPREQFFGPGTRLTVL.

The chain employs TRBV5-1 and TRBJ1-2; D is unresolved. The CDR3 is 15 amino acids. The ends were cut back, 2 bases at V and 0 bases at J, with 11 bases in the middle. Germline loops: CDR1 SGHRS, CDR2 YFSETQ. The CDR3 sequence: CASSFYSNSNYGYTF. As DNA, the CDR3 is TGCGCCAGCAGCTTTTACAGTAACTCTAACTATGGCTACACCTTC.

CDR3 residues: CASSRRGQGDEAFF. The CDR3 DNA sequence: TGTGCCAGCAGCCGAAGGGGCCAAGGCGATGAAGCTTTCTTT. This sequence joins TRBV7-3 and TRBJ1-1; a weak D match, TRBD1 (5 bases). The CDR3 length is 14 residues. With 5 bases removed from V and 7 bases from J, the gap between germline ends came to 17 bases. Per germline, CDR1 SGHTA and CDR2 FQGTGA.

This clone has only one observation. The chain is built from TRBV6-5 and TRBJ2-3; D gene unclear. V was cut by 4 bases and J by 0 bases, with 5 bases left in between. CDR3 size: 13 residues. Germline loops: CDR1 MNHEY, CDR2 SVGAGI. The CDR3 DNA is TGTGCCAGCAGTTGGCTGAGCACAGATACGCAGTATTTT. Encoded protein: CASSWLSTDTQYF.

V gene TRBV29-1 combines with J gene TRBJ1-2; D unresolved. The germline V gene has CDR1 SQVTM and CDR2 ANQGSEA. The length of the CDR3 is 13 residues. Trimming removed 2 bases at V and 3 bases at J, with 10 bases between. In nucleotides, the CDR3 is TGCAGCGTTGAAAGAGGGTCCCACTATGGCTACACCTTC. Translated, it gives CSVERGSHYGYTF.

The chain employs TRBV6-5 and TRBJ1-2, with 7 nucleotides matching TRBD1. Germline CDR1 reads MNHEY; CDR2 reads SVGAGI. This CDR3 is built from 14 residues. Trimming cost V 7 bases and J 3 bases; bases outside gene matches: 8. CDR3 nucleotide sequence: TGTGCCAGCACCCAGGGGGGACTCGACTATGGCTACACCTTC. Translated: CASTQGGLDYGYTF.

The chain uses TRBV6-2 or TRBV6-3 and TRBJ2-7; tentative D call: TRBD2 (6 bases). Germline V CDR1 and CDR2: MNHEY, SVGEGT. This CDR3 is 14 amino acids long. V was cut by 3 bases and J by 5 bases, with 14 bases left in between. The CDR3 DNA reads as TGTGCCAGCAGTTATAAGGGAGGATTTGACGAGCAGTACTTC. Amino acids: CASSYKGGFDEQYF.

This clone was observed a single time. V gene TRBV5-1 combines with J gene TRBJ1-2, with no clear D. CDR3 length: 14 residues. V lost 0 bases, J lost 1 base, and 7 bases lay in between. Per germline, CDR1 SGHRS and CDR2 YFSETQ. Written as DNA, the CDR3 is TGCGCCAGCAGCTTGGCCGCGAGTAACTATGGCTACACCTTC. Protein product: CASSLAASNYGYTF.

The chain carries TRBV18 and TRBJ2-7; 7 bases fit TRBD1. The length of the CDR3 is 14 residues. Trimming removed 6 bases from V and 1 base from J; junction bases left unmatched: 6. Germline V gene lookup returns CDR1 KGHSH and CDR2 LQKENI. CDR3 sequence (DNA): TGTGCCAGCTCGCAGGGACAGACTTCCTACGAGCAGTACTTC. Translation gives CASSQGQTSYEQYF.

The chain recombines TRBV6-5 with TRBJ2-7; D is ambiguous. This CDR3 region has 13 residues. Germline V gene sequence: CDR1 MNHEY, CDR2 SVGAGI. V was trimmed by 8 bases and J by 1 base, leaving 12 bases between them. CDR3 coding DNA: TGTGCCAGCTCTCGAGTTGGGTCCTACGAGCAGTACTTC. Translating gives CASSRVGSYEQYF.

CDR3 nucleotides: TGTGCCAGTAGTAACGCCGGGAGTCCCTCCTACAATGAGCAGTTCTTC. Encoded protein: CASSNAGSPSYNEQFF. This chain connects TRBV19 to TRBJ2-1, with TRBD2 as a possible D gene (6 bases). The CDR3 is 16 residues long. Germline V gene lookup returns CDR1 LNHDA and CDR2 SQIVND (reference sequence). Trimming took off 4 bases at V and 0 bases at J, with 13 bases between the two ends.

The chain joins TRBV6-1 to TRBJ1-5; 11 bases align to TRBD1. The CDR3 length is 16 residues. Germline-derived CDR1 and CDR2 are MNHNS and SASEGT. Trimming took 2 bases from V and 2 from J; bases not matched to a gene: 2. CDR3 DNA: TGTGCCAGCAGTGAATGGGGACAGGGGGGCAATCAGCCCCAGCATTTT. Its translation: CASSEWGQGGNQPQHF.

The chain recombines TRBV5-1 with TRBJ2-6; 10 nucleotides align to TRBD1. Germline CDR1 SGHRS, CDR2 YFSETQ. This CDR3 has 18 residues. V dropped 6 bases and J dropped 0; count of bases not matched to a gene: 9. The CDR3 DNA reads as TGCGCCAGCAAGCCCCGGACAGGGGGGAGCTCTGGGGCCAACGTCCTGACTTTC. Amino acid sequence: CASKPRTGGSSGANVLTF.

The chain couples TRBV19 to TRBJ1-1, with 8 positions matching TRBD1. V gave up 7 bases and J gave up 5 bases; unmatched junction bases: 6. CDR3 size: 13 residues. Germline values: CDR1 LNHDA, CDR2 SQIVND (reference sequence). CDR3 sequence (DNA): TGTGCCAGTAACCGACAGGGGATAACTGAAGCTTTCTTT. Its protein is CASNRQGITEAFF.

In nucleotides, the CDR3 is TGCGCCAGCAGCCAAGAACATGGGGCCGCAACTAATGAAAAACTGTTTTTT. It codes for CASSQEHGAATNEKLFF. This chain uses TRBV4-1 with TRBJ1-4, with D possibly matching TRBD1 (5 bases). The CDR3 runs to 17 residues. The V and J ends lost 0 bases and 0 bases respectively, with 11 bases between them. Germline V lookup: CDR1 MGHRA, CDR2 YSYEKL.

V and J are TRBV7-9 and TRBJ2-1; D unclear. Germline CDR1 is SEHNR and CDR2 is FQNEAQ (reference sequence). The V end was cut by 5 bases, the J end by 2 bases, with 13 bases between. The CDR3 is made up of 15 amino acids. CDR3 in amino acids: CASSAQVGAYNEQFF. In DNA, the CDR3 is TGTGCCAGCAGCGCTCAGGTGGGCGCCTACAATGAGCAGTTCTTC.

For the CDR3, the DNA is TGTGCCAGCAGCCACGACAGCGCCTATGGCTACACCTTC. As protein: CASSHDSAYGYTF. This sequence joins TRBV3-1 (or the pseudogene TRBV3-2) and TRBJ1-2, with a possible D match to TRBD1 (5 bases). Trimming took off 3 bases at V and 4 bases at J, with 9 bases between the two ends. The CDR3 consists of 13 residues. Germline V gene sequence: CDR1 LGHDT, CDR2 YNNKEL (reference sequence).

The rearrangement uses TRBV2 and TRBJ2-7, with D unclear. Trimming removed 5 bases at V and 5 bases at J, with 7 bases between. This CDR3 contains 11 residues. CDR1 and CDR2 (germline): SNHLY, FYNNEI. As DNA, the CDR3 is TGTGCCAGCAGTAGGGTGCACGAGCAGTACTTC. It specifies CASSRVHEQYF.

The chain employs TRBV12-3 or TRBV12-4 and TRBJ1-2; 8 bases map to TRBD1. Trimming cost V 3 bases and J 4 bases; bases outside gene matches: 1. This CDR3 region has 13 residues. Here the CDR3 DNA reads TGTGCCAGCAGTTTTGACAGGGGCTATGGCTACACCTTC. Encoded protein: CASSFDRGYGYTF.

CDR3 region: CASSQSPRHTQYF. CDR3 nucleotides: TGCGCCAGCAGTCAATCCCCGAGACATACGCAGTATTTT. The chain is built from TRBV23-1 and TRBJ2-3; D remains ambiguous. TRBV23-1 is annotated as an ORF whose role is uncertain. This CDR3 contains 13 residues. V was cut by 0 bases and J by 7 bases, with 8 bases left in between.

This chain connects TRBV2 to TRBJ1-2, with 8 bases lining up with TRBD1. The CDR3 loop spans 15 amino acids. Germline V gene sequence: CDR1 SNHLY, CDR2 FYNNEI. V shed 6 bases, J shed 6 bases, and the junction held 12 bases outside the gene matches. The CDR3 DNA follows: TGTGCCAGCAGGATTGGAACAGGGGGGTGGAATGGCTACACCTTC. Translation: CASRIGTGGWNGYTF.

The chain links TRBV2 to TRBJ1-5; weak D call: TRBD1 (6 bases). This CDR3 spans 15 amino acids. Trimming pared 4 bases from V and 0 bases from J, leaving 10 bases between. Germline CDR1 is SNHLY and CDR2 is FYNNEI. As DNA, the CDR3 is TGTGCCAGCAGTGGGTCAGGGGTTAGCAATCAGCCCCAGCATTTT. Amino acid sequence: CASSGSGVSNQPQHF.

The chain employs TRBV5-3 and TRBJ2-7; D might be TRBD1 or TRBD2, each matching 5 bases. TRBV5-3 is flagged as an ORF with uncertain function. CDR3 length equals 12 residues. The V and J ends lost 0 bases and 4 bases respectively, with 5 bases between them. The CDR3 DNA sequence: TGTGCCAGAAGCTTGGGGGGGTACGAGCAGTACTTC. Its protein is CARSLGGYEQYF.

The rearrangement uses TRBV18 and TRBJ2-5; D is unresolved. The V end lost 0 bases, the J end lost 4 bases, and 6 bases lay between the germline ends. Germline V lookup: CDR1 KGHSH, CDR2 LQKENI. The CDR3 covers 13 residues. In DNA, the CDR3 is TGTGCCAGCTCACCACCGGCGTCAGAGACCCAGTACTTC. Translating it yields CASSPPASETQYF. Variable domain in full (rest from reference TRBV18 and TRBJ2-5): NAGVMQNPRHLVRRRGQEARLRCSPMKGHSHVYWYRQLPEEGLKFMVYLQKENIIDESGMPKERFSAEFPKEGPSILRIQQVVRGDSAAYFCASSPPASETQYFGPGTRLLVL.

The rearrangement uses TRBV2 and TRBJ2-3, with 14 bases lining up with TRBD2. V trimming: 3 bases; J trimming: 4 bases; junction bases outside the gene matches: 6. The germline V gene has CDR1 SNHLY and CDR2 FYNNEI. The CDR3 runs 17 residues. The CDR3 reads CASSDIRLAGGPDTQYF. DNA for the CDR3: TGTGCCAGCAGTGATATCCGACTAGCGGGGGGGCCAGATACGCAGTATTTT.